The 9 T cell receptor beta chains below come from one sample, sequenced in a study of molecular identifiers for immune sequencing clone quantification. Using its own MiXCR run on the PCR reads, TCRdb lists one record per CDR3 protein. Of about half a million distinct CDR3 sequences in the sample, over 20% are singletons; the top ten hold around 0.84%. The sample comprised naive CD8+ T cells from blood, with Jurkat cell RNA spiked in. Stated subset: FACS-sorted CD8+CD4-CCR7+CD45RA+ naive T cells. Source of these receptors: a human donor in good health. Some libraries in this study had Jurkat cell RNA spiked in.

This clonotype was found many times. V gene TRBV4-1 combines with J gene TRBJ1-1; D is undetermined. Germline-derived CDR1 and CDR2 are MGHRA and YSYEKL. This CDR3 region has 15 residues. With 3 bases removed from V and 2 bases from J, the gap between germline ends came to 13 bases. CDR3 in DNA: TGCGCCAGCAGCCATGAAAGCGGGATTAACACTGAAGCTTTCTTT. It encodes CASSHESGINTEAFF.

This clonotype was seen ten or more times. This chain joins TRBV12-3 or TRBV12-4 and TRBJ2-3; possible D gene TRBD2, 6 bases. CDR3 length: 14 residues. V was trimmed by 5 bases and J by 2 bases, leaving 11 bases between them. CDR3 amino acids: CASSGGLLTDTQYF. CDR3 DNA sequence: TGTGCCAGCAGTGGGGGACTGCTCACAGATACGCAGTATTTT.

The chain employs TRBV6-2 or TRBV6-3 and TRBJ2-7; TRBD1 is a possible D gene (7 bases). CDR3 length: 14 amino acids. CDR1 and CDR2 (germline): MNHEY, SVGEGT. The ends were cut back, 5 bases at V and 2 bases at J, with 13 bases in the middle. This chain's CDR3 is CASSRRDRTYEQYF. The CDR3 DNA follows: TGTGCCAGCAGTAGGAGGGACAGAACCTACGAGCAGTACTTC.

On this clonotype itself: A much bigger clone sits one base away, suggesting this may be a read error. This sequence joins TRBV12-3 or TRBV12-4 and TRBJ2-3, with D perhaps assigned TRBD1 or TRBD2 (7 bases each). The CDR3 has 14 residues. The CDR3 DNA reads TGTGCCAGCAGACCGACTAGCTGGACAGGTACGCAGTATTTT. This gives the protein CASRPTSWTGTQYF.

This clonotype was counted between two and nine times. This chain uses TRBV9 with TRBJ2-5; 8 nucleotides align to TRBD2. This CDR3 is built from 14 residues. Germline V lookup: CDR1 SGDLS, CDR2 YYNGEE. Trimming took 5 bases from V and 5 from J; bases not matched to a gene: 8. CDR3 coding DNA: TGTGCCAGCAGTAAGAGCGGGAGTGTTGAGACCCAGTACTTC. Its translation: CASSKSGSVETQYF.

This clonotype was detected ten times or more. This chain joins TRBV5-6 and TRBJ1-1, with D maybe TRBD1 (5 bases). Germline values: CDR1 SGHDT, CDR2 YYEEEE. The CDR3 spans 15 residues. V was cut by 3 bases and J by 0 bases, with 12 bases left in between. The CDR3 nucleotides are TGTGCCAGCAGCTCCCGGGACCAACTGAACACTGAAGCTTTCTTT. Translating gives CASSSRDQLNTEAFF.

This clonotype occurred many times. V and J are TRBV6-5 and TRBJ2-2; D call uncertain. This CDR3 comprises 13 residues. Germline V gene lookup returns CDR1 MNHEY and CDR2 SVGAGI. V dropped 2 bases and J dropped 6 bases, with 7 bases sitting between them. The CDR3 DNA sequence: TGTGCCAGCAGTTACGTGTCGGCCGGGGAGCTGTTTTTT. Translated, it gives CASSYVSAGELFF.

This clonotype was seen ten or more times. The chain combines TRBV9 with TRBJ2-2; 7 positions agree with TRBD2. V gave up 6 bases and J gave up 4 bases; unmatched junction bases: 3. CDR3 length equals 13 residues. Germline-derived CDR1 and CDR2 are SGDLS and YYNGEE. The CDR3 DNA reads as TGTGCCAGCAACCCTAGCGGCACCGGGGAGCTGTTTTTT. Translating gives CASNPSGTGELFF. The variable domain in full, completed from reference TRBV9 and TRBJ2-2, reads DSGVTQTPKHLITATGQRVTLRCSPRSGDLSVYWYQQSLDQGLQFLIQYYNGEERAKGNILERFSAQQFPDLHSELNLSSLELGDSALYFCASNPSGTGELFFGEGSRLTVL.

This clonotype was detected many times. CDR3 sequence: CASTTQRELASYEQYF. Written as DNA, the CDR3 is TGTGCCAGCACCACCCAAAGAGAGCTCGCCTCCTACGAGCAGTACTTC. V is TRBV28 and J is TRBJ2-7, with D unclear. The ends were cut back, 7 bases at V and 0 bases at J, with 19 bases in the middle. This CDR3 is built from 16 residues. Germline CDR1 and CDR2: MDHEN and SYDVKM.